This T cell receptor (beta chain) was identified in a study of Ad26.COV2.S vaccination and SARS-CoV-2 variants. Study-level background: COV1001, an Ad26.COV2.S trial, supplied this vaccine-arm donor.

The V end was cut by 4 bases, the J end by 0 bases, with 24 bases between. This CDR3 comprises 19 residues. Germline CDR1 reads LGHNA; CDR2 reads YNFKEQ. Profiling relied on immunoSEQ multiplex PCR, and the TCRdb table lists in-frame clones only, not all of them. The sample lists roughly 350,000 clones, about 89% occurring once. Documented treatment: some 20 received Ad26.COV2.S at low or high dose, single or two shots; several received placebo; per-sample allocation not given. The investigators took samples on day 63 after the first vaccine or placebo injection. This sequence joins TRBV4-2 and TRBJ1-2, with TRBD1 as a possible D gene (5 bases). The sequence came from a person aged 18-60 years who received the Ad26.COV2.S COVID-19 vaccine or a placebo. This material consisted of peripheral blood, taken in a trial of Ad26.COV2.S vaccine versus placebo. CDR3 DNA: TGTGCCAGCAGCCCTAGTCTTCAGGGAGGGACCGAAGCTAACTATGGCTACACCTTC. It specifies CASSPSLQGGTEANYGYTF.